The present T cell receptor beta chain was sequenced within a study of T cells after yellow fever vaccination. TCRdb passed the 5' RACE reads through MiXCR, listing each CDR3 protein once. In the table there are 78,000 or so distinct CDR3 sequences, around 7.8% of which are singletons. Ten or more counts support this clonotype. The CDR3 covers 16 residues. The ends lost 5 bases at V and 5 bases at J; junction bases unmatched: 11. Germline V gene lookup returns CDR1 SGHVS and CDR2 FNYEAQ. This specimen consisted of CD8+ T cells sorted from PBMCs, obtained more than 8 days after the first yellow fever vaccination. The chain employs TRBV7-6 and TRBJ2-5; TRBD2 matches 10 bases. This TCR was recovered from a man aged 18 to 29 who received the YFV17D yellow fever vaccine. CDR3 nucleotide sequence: TGTGCCAGCAGCCTGATCGCTAGCGGGGGTGGGGAGACCCAGTACTTC. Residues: CASSLIASGGGETQYF.